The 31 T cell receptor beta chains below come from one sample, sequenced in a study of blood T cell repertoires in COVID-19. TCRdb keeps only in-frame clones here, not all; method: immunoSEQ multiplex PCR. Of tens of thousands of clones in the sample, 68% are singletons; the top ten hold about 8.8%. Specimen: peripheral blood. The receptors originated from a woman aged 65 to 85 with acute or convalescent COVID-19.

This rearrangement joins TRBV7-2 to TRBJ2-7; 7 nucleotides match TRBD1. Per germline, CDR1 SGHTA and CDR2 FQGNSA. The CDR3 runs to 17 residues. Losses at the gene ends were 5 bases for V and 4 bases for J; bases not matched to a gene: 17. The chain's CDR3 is CASSGDRAGAMGYEQYF. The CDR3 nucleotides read TGTGCCAGCAGCGGAGACAGGGCGGGCGCGATGGGTTACGAGCAGTACTTC.

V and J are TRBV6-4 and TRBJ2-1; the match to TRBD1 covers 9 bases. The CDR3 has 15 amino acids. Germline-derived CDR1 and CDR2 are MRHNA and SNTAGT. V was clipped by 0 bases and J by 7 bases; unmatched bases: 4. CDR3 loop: CASSDSWTGENEQFF. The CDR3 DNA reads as TGTGCCAGCAGTGACTCATGGACAGGGGAGAATGAGCAGTTCTTC.

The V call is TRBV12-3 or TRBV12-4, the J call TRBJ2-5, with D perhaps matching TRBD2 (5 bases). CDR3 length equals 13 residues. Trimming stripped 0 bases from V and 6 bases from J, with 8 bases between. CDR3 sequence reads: CASSLAGDQTQYF. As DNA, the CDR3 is TGTGCCAGCAGTTTAGCGGGAGATCAGACCCAGTACTTC.

The CDR3 DNA reads as TGCGCCAGCAGCTTGTCGGTAACTAGCGAGGAAAAGTTCTTC. As protein: CASSLSVTSEEKFF. The rearrangement joins TRBV5-1 to TRBJ2-1; 7 bases fit TRBD2. Germline V CDR1 and CDR2: SGHRS, YFSETQ. Unmatched junction bases numbered 12, after V lost 1 base and J lost 14 bases. The CDR3 runs to 14 residues.

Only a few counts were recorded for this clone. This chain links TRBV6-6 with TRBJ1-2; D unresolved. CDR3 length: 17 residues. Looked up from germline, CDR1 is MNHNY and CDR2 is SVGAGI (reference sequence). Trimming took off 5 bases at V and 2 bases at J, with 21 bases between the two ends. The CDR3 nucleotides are TGTGCCAGCAGTCCTGTTTTGGTCGGCAGGCAGAACTATGGCTACACCTTC. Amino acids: CASSPVLVGRQNYGYTF.

CDR3 nucleotide sequence: TGTGCCAGCATTCGGGAGCGGGGGGGTCCCACAGATACGCAGTATTTT. Protein: CASIRERGGPTDTQYF. This chain links TRBV2 with TRBJ2-3; 10 bases line up with TRBD2. Germline assignment: CDR1 SNHLY and CDR2 FYNNEI. The V and J ends lost 7 bases and 2 bases, in that order; junction bases with no gene match: 9. This CDR3 is built from 16 residues.

The CDR3 DNA reads TGTGCCAGCAGCTTAGGGGGACAGGGCTATGGCTACACCTTC. This translates into CASSLGGQGYGYTF. The chain carries TRBV7-2 and TRBJ1-2, with 9 bases fitting TRBD1. CDR3 length: 14 residues. V was clipped by 1 base and J by 4 bases; unmatched bases: 1. Germline lookup yields CDR1 SGHTA and CDR2 FQGNSA.

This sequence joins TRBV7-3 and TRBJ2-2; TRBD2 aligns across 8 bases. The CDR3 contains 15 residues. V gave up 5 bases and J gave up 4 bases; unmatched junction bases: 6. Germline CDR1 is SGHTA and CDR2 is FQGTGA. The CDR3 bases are TGTGCCAGCAGCCTTCGGGAGGGCCCCACCGGGGAGCTGTTTTTT. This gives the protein CASSLREGPTGELFF.

CDR3 region: CASSFYRGRTEAFF. The DNA for the CDR3 is TGTGCCAGCAGCTTTTACAGGGGGCGTACTGAAGCTTTCTTT. This sequence joins TRBV7-8 and TRBJ1-1; 9 positions match TRBD1. The length of the CDR3 is 14 residues. Looked up from germline, CDR1 is SGHVS and CDR2 is FQNEAQ. Trimming at V came to 3 bases and at J to 5 bases, leaving 4 bases not matched to a gene.

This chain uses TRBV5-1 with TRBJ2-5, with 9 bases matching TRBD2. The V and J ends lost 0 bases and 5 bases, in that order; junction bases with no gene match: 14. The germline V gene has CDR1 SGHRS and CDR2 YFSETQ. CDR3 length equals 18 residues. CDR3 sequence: CASSLGASGDPNSETQYF. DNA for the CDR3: TGCGCCAGCAGCTTGGGGGCTAGCGGGGATCCCAATTCGGAGACCCAGTACTTC.

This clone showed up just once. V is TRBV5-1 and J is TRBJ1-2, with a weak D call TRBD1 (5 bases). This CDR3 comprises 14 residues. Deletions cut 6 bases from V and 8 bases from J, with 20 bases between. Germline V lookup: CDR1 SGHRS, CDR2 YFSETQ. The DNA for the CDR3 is TGCGCCAGCACCTCCCCGGGGCAGGGAGGCGGCTACACCTTC. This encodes CASTSPGQGGGYTF.

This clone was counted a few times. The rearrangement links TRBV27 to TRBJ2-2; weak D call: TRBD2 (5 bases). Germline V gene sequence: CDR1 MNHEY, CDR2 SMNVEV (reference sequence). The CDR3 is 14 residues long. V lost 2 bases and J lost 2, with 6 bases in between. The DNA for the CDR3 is TGTGCCAGCAGTTTACTAGCCAACACCGGGGAGCTGTTTTTT. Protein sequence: CASSLLANTGELFF.

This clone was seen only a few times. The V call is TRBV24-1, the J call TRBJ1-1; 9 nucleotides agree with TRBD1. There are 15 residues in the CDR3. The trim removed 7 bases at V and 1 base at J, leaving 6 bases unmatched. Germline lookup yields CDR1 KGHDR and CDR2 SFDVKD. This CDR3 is CATRVQGARNTEAFF. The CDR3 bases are TGTGCCACCAGGGTACAGGGGGCGCGGAACACTGAAGCTTTCTTT.

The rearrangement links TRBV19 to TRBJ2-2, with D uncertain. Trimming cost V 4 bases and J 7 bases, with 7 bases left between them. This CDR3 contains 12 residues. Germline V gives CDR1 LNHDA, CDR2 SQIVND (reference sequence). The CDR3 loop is CASSKADGELFF. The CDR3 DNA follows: TGTGCCAGTAGTAAGGCGGACGGGGAGCTGTTTTTT.

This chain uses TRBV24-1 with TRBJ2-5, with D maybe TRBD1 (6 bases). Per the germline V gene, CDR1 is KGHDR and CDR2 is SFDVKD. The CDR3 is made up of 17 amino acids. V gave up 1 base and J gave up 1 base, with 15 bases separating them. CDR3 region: CATSDLGAQGSQETQYF. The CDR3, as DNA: TGTGCCACCAGTGATTTAGGCGCACAGGGATCCCAAGAGACCCAGTACTTC.

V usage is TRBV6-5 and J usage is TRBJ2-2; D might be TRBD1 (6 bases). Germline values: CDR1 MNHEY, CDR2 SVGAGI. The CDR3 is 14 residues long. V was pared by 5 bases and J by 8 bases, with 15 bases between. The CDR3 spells CASSRQVSTGELFF. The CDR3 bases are TGTGCCAGCAGTCGACAGGTTTCTACGGGGGAGCTGTTTTTT.

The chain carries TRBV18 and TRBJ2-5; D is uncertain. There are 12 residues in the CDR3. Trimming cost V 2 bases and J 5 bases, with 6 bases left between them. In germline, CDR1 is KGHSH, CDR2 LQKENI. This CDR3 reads CASSPYLETQYF. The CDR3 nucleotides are TGTGCCAGCTCACCATACTTGGAGACCCAGTACTTC.

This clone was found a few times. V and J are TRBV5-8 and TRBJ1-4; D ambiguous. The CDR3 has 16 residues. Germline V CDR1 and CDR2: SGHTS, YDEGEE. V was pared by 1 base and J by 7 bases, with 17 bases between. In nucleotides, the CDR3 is TGTGCCAGCAGCTTGCTCCTGGGAGGGTCCGGTGAAAAACTGTTTTTT. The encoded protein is CASSLLLGGSGEKLFF. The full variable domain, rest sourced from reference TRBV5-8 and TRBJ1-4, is EAGVTQSPTHLIKTRGQQATLRCSPISGHTSVYWYQQALGLGLQFLLWYDEGEERNRGNFPPRFSGRQFPNYSSELNVNALELEDSALYLCASSLLLGGSGEKLFFGSGTQLSVL.

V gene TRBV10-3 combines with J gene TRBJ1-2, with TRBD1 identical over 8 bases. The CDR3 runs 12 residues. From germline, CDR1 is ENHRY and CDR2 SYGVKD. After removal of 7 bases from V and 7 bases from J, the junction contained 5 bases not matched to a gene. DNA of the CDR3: TGTGCCATCACGGGCAGGGGGCTTGGCTACACCTTC. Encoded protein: CAITGRGLGYTF.

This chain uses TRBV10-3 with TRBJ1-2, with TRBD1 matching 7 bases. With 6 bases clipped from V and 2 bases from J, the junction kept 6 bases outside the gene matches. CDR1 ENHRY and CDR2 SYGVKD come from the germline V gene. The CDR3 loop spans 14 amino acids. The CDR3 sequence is CAISETTGNYGYTF. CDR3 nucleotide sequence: TGTGCCATCAGCGAAACGACAGGGAACTATGGCTACACCTTC.

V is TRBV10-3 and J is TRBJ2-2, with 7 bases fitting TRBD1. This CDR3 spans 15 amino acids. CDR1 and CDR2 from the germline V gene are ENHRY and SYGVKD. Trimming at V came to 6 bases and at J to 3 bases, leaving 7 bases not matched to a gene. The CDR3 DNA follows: TGTGCCATCAGCGATACAGGGGTCGACACCGGGGAGCTGTTTTTT. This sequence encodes CAISDTGVDTGELFF.

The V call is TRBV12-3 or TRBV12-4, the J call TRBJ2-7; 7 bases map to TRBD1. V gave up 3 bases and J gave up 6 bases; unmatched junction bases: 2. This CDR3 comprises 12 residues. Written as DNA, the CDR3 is TGTGCCAGCAGTTTCAACAGGGGCGAGCAGTACTTC. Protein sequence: CASSFNRGEQYF.

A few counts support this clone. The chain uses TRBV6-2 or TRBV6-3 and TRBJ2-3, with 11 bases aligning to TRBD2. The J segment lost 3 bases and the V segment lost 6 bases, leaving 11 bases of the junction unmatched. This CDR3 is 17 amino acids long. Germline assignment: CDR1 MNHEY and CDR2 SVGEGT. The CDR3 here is CASSSSLAGGGTDTQYF. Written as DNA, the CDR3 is TGTGCCAGCAGCTCTTCCCTAGCGGGGGGAGGAACAGATACGCAGTATTTT.

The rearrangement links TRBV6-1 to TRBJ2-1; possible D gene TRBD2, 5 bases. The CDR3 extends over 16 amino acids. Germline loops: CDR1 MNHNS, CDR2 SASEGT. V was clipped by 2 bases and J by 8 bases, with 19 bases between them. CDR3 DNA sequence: TGTGCCAGCAGTGAATGGTCCATAGCGTCTCTGGATGAGCAGTTCTTC. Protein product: CASSEWSIASLDEQFF.

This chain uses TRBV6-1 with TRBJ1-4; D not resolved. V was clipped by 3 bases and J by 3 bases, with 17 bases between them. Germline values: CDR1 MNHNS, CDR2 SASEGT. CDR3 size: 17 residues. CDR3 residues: CASSDTPGWPSNEKLFF. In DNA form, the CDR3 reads TGTGCCAGCAGTGATACCCCCGGGTGGCCCTCTAATGAAAAACTGTTTTTT.

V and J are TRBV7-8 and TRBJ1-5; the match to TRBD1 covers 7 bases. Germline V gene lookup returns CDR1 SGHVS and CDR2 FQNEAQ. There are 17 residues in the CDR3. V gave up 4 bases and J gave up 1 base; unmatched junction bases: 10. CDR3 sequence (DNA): TGTGCCAGCAGCTCCGCAGGGGGTGCAGTGAGCAATCAGCCCCAGCATTTT. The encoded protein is CASSSAGGAVSNQPQHF. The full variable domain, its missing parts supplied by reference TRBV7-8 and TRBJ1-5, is GAGVSQSPRYKVAKRGQDVALRCDPISGHVSLFWYQQALGQGPEFLTYFQNEAQLDKSGLPSDRFFAERPEGSVSTLKIQRTQQEDSAVYLCASSSAGGAVSNQPQHFGDGTRLSIL.

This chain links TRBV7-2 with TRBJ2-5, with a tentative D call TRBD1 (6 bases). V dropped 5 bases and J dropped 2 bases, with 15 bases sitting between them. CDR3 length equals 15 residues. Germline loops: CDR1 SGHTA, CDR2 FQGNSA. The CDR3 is CASSARVRGQETQYF. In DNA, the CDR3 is TGTGCCAGCAGCGCGAGGGTTAGGGGGCAAGAGACCCAGTACTTC.

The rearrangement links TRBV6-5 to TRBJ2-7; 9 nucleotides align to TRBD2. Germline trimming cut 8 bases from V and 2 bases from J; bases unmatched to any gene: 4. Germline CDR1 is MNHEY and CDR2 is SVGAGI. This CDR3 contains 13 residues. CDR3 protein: CASAASGTYEQYF. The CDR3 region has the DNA TGTGCCAGCGCGGCTAGCGGGACCTACGAGCAGTACTTC.

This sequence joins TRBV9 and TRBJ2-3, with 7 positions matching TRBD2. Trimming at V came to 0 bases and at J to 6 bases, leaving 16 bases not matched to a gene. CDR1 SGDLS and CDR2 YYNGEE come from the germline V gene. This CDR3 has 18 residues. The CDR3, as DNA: TGTGCCAGCAGCGTAGTGGCCCCCAGACTAGCTCTGTCCGATACGCAGTATTTT. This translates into CASSVVAPRLALSDTQYF.

For the CDR3, the DNA is TGTGCCAGCAGCACCGGACAGGGGGCGTATGAGCAGTACTTC. This sequence encodes CASSTGQGAYEQYF. V gene TRBV11-3 combines with J gene TRBJ2-7, with TRBD1 identical over 11 bases. This CDR3 contains 14 residues. Germline V gene lookup returns CDR1 SGHNT and CDR2 YENEEA. Trimming cost V 5 bases and J 7 bases; bases outside gene matches: 7.

CDR3 DNA: TGTGCCACCAGCGCGGACAGGGGTGATGGCTACACCTTC. Translation: CATSADRGDGYTF. This sequence joins TRBV15 and TRBJ1-2; 9 bases are a match to TRBD1. Germline values: CDR1 LNHNV, CDR2 YYDKDF (reference sequence). The CDR3 has 13 amino acids. V shed 5 bases and J 6 bases; nucleotides not matched to a gene: 4. The full variable domain, with the rest looked up from reference TRBV15 and TRBJ1-2, is DAMVIQNPRYQVTQFGKPVTLSCSQTLNHNVMYWYQQKSSQAPKLLFHYYDKDFNNEADTPDNFQSRRPNTSFCFLDIRSPGLGDTAMYLCATSADRGDGYTFGSGTRLTVV.